This T cell receptor (beta chain) was obtained from a study of cytomegalovirus exposure and HLA in healthy donors. This CDR3 region has 15 residues. Germline V gene data show CDR1 as SNHLY and CDR2 as FYNNEI. The PCR contained 60 Vbeta and 13 Jbeta primers. Here immunoSEQ multiplex PCR was the method, and the copy in TCRdb shows in-frame clones only, minus some. The sample consists of 95,000 to 110,000 clones, around 80% of them appearing once. General study points: Researchers reported from a later analysis that most CMV-associated TCR beta chains appeared HLA-restricted.

Healthy people donating bone marrow made up the donors. For this clone: Its antigen is still unknown. The junction does not match germline at one end; this may be a read error.

The clonotype was recovered from a woman in her 40s in good health and CMV-seronegative. The gene calls are TRBV2 and TRBJ2-1; TRBD2 might be the D (6 bases). The sequencing sample was made of PBMCs. The CDR3 spells CASSEGTVVNNEQFF. CDR3 DNA sequence: TGTGCCAGCAGCGAAGGGACTGTGGTGAACAATGAGCAGTTCTTC.